What follows are 18 T cell receptor beta chains derived from one specimen sequenced in a study of T cells in women clearing cervical HPV infection (dated by TCRdb to 2016 to 2019). Libraries came from the immunoSEQ multiplex PCR assay. The table was pulled from immuneACCESS by TCRdb, which kept in-frame rearrangements only. Such tables lose some clones; where checked, under half of the loss comes from unresolved V genes, and the rest has no known cause. The table of this sample itemizes 45,000 to 55,000 clones. Around 1.6% of the sample is in the top ten clones. Sequenced material: blood buffy coat. These receptors all come from a woman aged 18 to 75 with a cervical HPV16 infection that either progressed to CIN3+ or cleared (not recorded which).

As concerns this clone: Sequencing ends 3 residues short of the CDR3 end; the germline J gene provides the rest. J is TRBJ2-2 and V is TRBV5-1, with 10 bases matching TRBD2. The length of the CDR3 is 17 residues. Germline V gene lookup returns CDR1 SGHRS and CDR2 YFSETQ. The V gene end was trimmed by 2 bases and the J gene end by 1 base; junction bases not matched to a gene: 5. This CDR3 reads CASSFLAGARNTGELFF. The CDR3 bases that were read are TGCGCCAGCAGCTTCCTAGCGGGAGCCCGGAACACCGGGGAG.

A remark on this clone: From the germline J gene comes the end of the CDR3, since the read stops 3 residues before it. V and J are TRBV30 and TRBJ1-2, with 7 bases matching TRBD1. This CDR3 region has 16 residues. J gave up 3 bases and V 3 bases, and 13 bases lay outside the gene matches. CDR1 is GTSNPN and CDR2 is SVGIG in the germline V gene (reference sequence). The CDR3 spells CAWRDAWRTGDYGYTF. The CDR3 bases that were read are TGTGCCTGGAGAGATGCTTGGCGGACAGGCGACTATGGC.

About this clone itself: The read falls 3 residues short of the CDR3 end, and the missing part is taken from the germline J gene. The chain joins TRBV27 to TRBJ2-7; D is possibly TRBD1 (5 bases). From germline, CDR1 is MNHEY and CDR2 SMNVEV (reference sequence). This CDR3 spans 17 amino acids. Trimming pared 3 bases from V and 6 bases from J, leaving 24 bases between. The CDR3 protein is CASSFRRGSVATTEQYF. CDR3 DNA (partial): TGTGCCAGCAGTTTTAGAAGGGGAAGTGTAGCCACTACCGAG.

A word on this clone: The read ends 3 residues shy of where the CDR3 ends; the end is completed using the germline J gene. The V gene is TRBV7-1, the J gene TRBJ2-7, with TRBD2 as a possible D gene (6 bases). TRBV7-1 falls under the ORF class, with uncertain function. The CDR3 has 20 residues. With 3 bases removed from V and 1 base from J, the gap between germline ends came to 28 bases. The CDR3 reads CASSSPLGHSGIVESYEQYF. The CDR3 bases that were read are TGTGCCAGCAGCTCTCCGTTGGGCCATAGCGGAATAGTCGAATCCTACGAG.

About this clone itself: From the germline J gene comes the end of the CDR3, since the read stops 3 residues before it. J is TRBJ2-1 and V is TRBV19; 12 nucleotides align to TRBD2. With 1 base clipped from V and 2 bases from J, the junction kept 6 bases outside the gene matches. The germline CDR1 and CDR2 sequences are LNHDA and SQIVND (reference sequence). The length of the CDR3 is 18 residues. Partial CDR3 DNA: TGTGCCAGTAGTATAGGAACTAGCGGGAGGACCGCCTACAATGAG. Encoded protein: CASSIGTSGRTAYNE. The full CDR3 reads CASSIGTSGRTAYNEQFF.

On this clone: From the germline J gene comes the end of the CDR3, since the read stops 3 residues before it. The V gene is TRBV20-1, the J gene TRBJ2-2; 9 positions match TRBD2. The CDR3 is made up of 15 amino acids. Unmatched junction bases numbered 2, after V lost 2 bases and J lost 1 base. Per germline, CDR1 DFQATT and CDR2 SNEGSKA (reference sequence). CDR3 sequence reads: CSARLAGVNTGELFF. The sequenced part of the CDR3 DNA is TGCAGTGCTAGATTAGCGGGAGTGAACACCGGGGAG.

As for this clone: Coverage ceases 3 residues before the CDR3 finishes, and the germline J gene fills in the end. The chain couples TRBV19 to TRBJ1-3; D uncertain. Trimming stripped 8 bases from V and 0 bases from J, with 8 bases between. CDR1 LNHDA and CDR2 SQIVND come from the germline V gene (reference sequence). This CDR3 comprises 13 residues. The CDR3 protein is CASLGFSGNTIYF. The covered CDR3 bases are TGTGCCAGTCTGGGCTTCTCTGGAAACACC.

Points on this clone: The read finishes 3 residues shy of the CDR3 end, and the germline J gene is used to complete it. This chain uses TRBV20-1 with TRBJ1-4, with TRBD1 as a possible D gene (6 bases). The CDR3 has 14 residues. Germline V gene data show CDR1 as DFQATT and CDR2 as SNEGSKA (reference sequence). The CDR3 here is CSVSGTPQDGKLFF. CDR3 DNA (partial): TGCAGTGTATCTGGGACACCCCAAGATGGGAAA.

A note on this clone: The read finishes 3 residues shy of the CDR3 end, and the germline J gene is used to complete it. The rearrangement joins TRBV20-1 to TRBJ1-1; D may be TRBD1 (5 bases). Trimming cost V 4 bases and J 6 bases, with 15 bases left between them. Germline V gives CDR1 DFQATT, CDR2 SNEGSKA (reference sequence). CDR3 length: 13 amino acids. CDR3 loop: CSAKGRVLPEAFF. CDR3 bases read: TGCAGTGCTAAGGGCAGGGTCCTCCCTGAA.

Comment on this clone: The CDR3 extends 3 residues past the end of the read, so its final part is completed from the germline J gene. J is TRBJ2-5 and V is TRBV7-2, with 7 bases identical to TRBD2. V trimming: 1 base; J trimming: 4 bases; junction bases outside the gene matches: 6. The CDR3 sequence is 15 residues long. The germline V gene encodes CDR1 SGHTA and CDR2 FQGNSA. The sequenced part of the CDR3 DNA is TGTGCCAGCAGCTTAGGACTAGCTTGGGGAGAGACC. Translation gives CASSLGLAWGET. The full CDR3 sequence reads CASSLGLAWGETQYF.

As for this clone: Coverage ceases 3 residues before the CDR3 finishes, and the germline J gene fills in the end. The chain uses TRBV20-1 and TRBJ2-7; 7 nucleotides align to TRBD2. Trimming at V came to 4 bases and at J to 1 base, leaving 7 bases not matched to a gene. The CDR3 runs to 14 residues. Germline V gene lookup returns CDR1 DFQATT and CDR2 SNEGSKA (reference sequence). The part of the CDR3 DNA that was read is TGCAGTGCTATCACGCTAGCGGCGTCCTACGAG. Amino acid sequence: CSAITLAASYE. The CDR3 in its entirety is CSAITLAASYEQYF.

A word on this clone: The read comes to an end 3 residues before the CDR3 does, leaving the germline J gene to fill in the end. This rearrangement joins TRBV19 to TRBJ1-2; D not resolved. The CDR3 spans 11 residues. V gave up 2 bases and J gave up 6 bases, with 4 bases separating them. Germline V gene lookup returns CDR1 LNHDA and CDR2 SQIVND (reference sequence). The CDR3: CASSIRDGYTF. The covered CDR3 bases are TGTGCCAGTAGTATAAGGGATGGC.

A note on this clone: The sequence runs out 3 residues before the end of the CDR3; the remainder is reconstructed from the germline J gene. J is TRBJ2-5 and V is TRBV5-6; TRBD2 matches 8 bases. Germline assignment: CDR1 SGHDT and CDR2 YYEEEE. The CDR3 consists of 15 residues. V lost 0 bases, J lost 1 base, and 2 bases stayed unmatched. CDR3 region: CASSLAGRGQETQYF. CDR3 bases read: TGTGCCAGCAGCTTGGCCGGGAGGGGCCAAGAGACC.

Turning to this clone: The read ends 3 residues shy of where the CDR3 ends; the end is completed using the germline J gene. The V call is TRBV19, the J call TRBJ2-3, with a weak D call TRBD1 (7 bases). Trimming removed 5 bases from V and 5 bases from J, with 17 bases in between. The germline V gene has CDR1 LNHDA and CDR2 SQIVND (reference sequence). CDR3 length: 15 residues. The CDR3 here is CASSGAGQILDTQYF. CDR3 bases read: TGTGCCAGTAGTGGGGCGGGACAGATTTTAGATACG.

About this clone itself: The read terminates 3 residues ahead of where the CDR3 ends, so the germline J gene completes it. The gene calls are TRBV5-8 and TRBJ2-7, with 8 positions matching TRBD1. Germline-derived CDR1 and CDR2 are SGHTS and YDEGEE. J lost 5 bases, V lost 3 bases, and 7 bases had no gene match. The CDR3 loop spans 14 amino acids. The CDR3 region is CASSSGTGSHEQYF. The sequenced part of the CDR3 DNA is TGTGCCAGCAGCTCCGGGACAGGTTCCCACGAG.

On this clone itself: The CDR3 is cut off 3 residues early in the read; its end comes from the germline J gene. The rearrangement links TRBV7-6 to TRBJ2-1; no reliable D call. Trimming cost V 3 bases and J 0 bases, with 9 bases left between them. CDR1 and CDR2 (germline): SGHVS, FNYEAQ. CDR3 length equals 15 residues. Incomplete CDR3 DNA: TGTGCCAGCAGCTTCACACCGAGCTCCTACAATGAG. This translates into CASSFTPSSYNE. The entire CDR3 protein reads CASSFTPSSYNEQFF.

Regarding this clone: The CDR3 extends 3 residues past the end of the read, so its final part is completed from the germline J gene. J is TRBJ2-7 and V is TRBV18, with TRBD1 as a possible D gene (5 bases). Per the germline V gene, CDR1 is KGHSH and CDR2 is LQKENI. Deletions cut 3 bases from V and 0 bases from J, with 12 bases between. This CDR3 is built from 15 residues. Incomplete CDR3 DNA: TGTGCCAGCTCACCTATAAGTAGGGGCTCCTACGAG. Its translation is CASSPISRGSYE. The complete CDR3 protein is CASSPISRGSYEQYF.

In regard to this clone: With the read ending 3 residues before the CDR3 end, the germline J gene is used to fill in that end. The chain carries TRBV29-1 and TRBJ2-3; D is unresolved. Trimming shortened V by 3 bases and J by 1 base, and 8 bases separated the two germline ends. The germline CDR1 and CDR2 sequences are SQVTM and ANQGSEA. The CDR3 spans 13 residues. The CDR3 is CSVDGQGTDTQYF. The DNA read from the CDR3 is TGCAGCGTTGACGGCCAGGGCACAGATACG.